The next 3 T cell receptor beta chains were all read from a single sample in a study of control samples from healthy donors and cancer patients. Clones were read by immunoSEQ multiplex PCR, and TCRdb kept only the in-frame ones, dropping some. The sample records some 97,000 clones, over 75% being singletons. Sequencing input: blood. These receptors all come from a woman in her 50s in good health.

The J gene is TRBJ2-2, the V gene TRBV4-3; D not certain. V lost 0 bases, J lost 1 base, and 9 bases lay in between. This CDR3 comprises 16 residues. CDR1 is LGHNA and CDR2 is YSLEER in the germline V gene. Here the CDR3 reads CASSQDWQKNTGELFF. Written as DNA, the CDR3 is TGCGCCAGCAGCCAAGATTGGCAGAAGAACACCGGGGAGCTGTTTTTT.

The chain joins TRBV12-3 or TRBV12-4 to TRBJ2-1; the D gene is possibly TRBD1 (6 bases). The CDR3 has 13 amino acids. Trimming removed 3 bases from V and 8 bases from J, with 11 bases in between. This CDR3 reads CASSFGRGHEQFF. The CDR3 region has the DNA TGTGCCAGCAGTTTTGGCAGGGGCCATGAGCAGTTCTTC.

The rearrangement uses TRBV19 and TRBJ1-5, with D possibly being TRBD1 (5 bases). In germline, CDR1 is LNHDA, CDR2 SQIVND (reference sequence). Trimming shortened V by 7 bases and J by 2 bases, and 21 bases separated the two germline ends. The CDR3 runs to 17 residues. CDR3 amino acids: CASNKLSGTRRNQPQHF. CDR3 bases: TGTGCCAGTAATAAACTCTCTGGGACCCGTCGCAATCAGCCCCAGCATTTT.